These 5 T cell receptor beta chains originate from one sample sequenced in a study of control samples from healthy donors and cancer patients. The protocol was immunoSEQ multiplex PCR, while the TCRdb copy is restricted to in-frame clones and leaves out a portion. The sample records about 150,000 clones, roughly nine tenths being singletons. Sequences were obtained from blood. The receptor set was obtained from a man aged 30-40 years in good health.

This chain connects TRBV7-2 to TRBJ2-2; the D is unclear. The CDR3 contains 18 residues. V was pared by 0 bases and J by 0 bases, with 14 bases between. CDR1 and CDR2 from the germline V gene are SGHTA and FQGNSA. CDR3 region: CASSLASPHETNTGELFF. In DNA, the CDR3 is TGTGCCAGCAGCTTAGCGTCACCACACGAAACGAACACCGGGGAGCTGTTTTTT.

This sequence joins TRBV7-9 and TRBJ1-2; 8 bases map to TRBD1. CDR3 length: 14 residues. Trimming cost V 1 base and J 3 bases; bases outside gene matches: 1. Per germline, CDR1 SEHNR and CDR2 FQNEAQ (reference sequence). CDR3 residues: CASSLDRGYYGYTF. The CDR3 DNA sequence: TGTGCCAGCAGCTTAGACAGGGGGTACTATGGCTACACCTTC.

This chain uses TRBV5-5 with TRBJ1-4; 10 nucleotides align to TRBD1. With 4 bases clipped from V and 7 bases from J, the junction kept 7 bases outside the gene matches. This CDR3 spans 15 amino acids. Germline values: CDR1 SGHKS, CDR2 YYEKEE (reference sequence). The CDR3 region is CASSTGQGKSEKLFF. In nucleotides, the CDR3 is TGTGCCAGCAGCACGGGACAGGGGAAAAGTGAAAAACTGTTTTTT.

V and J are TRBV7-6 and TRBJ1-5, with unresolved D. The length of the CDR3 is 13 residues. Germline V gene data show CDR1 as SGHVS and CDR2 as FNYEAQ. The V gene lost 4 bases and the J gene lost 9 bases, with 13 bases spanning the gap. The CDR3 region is CASSSSMVSPQHF. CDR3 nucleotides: TGTGCCAGCAGCTCCTCAATGGTCTCGCCCCAGCATTTT.

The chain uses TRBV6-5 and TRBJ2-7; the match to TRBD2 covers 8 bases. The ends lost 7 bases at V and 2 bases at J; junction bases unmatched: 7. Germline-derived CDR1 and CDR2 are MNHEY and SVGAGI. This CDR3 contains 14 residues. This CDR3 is CASTAGGEAYEQYF. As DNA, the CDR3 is TGTGCCAGCACGGCCGGGGGGGAGGCCTACGAGCAGTACTTC.